This TCR beta chain was documented in a study of control samples from healthy donors and cancer patients. The germline CDR1 and CDR2 sequences are SGDLS and YYNGEE. With 5 bases removed from V and 6 bases from J, the gap between germline ends came to 9 bases. CDR3 size: 12 residues. Sequencing was performed with immunoSEQ multiplex PCR; in TCRdb, only in-frame clones are kept and a portion is missing. Of about 78,000 clones detected, approximately 91% appear once; the ten largest clones hold about 7.4%. The sample taken for sequencing was blood. The chain combines TRBV9 with TRBJ2-1; no clear D. The TCR comes from a woman aged 60 to 75 in good health. The CDR3 sequence is CASSSFINEQFF. CDR3 sequence (DNA): TGTGCCAGCAGTTCCTTTATCAATGAGCAGTTCTTC.